A selection of T cell receptor beta chains follows, all from one sample in a study of T cell repertoires in ileal Crohn's disease. Only in-frame clones appear in the TCRdb table, and some are missing; sequencing was by immunoSEQ multiplex PCR. This sample has 3,000 to 5,000 clones, with about 85% found just once. Specimen: ileal tissue. The receptors were sampled from an adult with Crohn's disease. CDR3s include the opening cysteine and the closing phenylalanine or tryptophan. Fields, in order: clone size, V gene, J gene, D gene, CDR3 protein, CDR3 DNA. A D gene is named only where the DNA matches it firmly. Only some rows state a clone size, as once, few, many or a class for expanded clones.

.	TRBV9	TRBJ1-6	.	CASNRDPGRNSPLHF	TGTGCCAGCAACCGAGATCCAGGGAGGAATTCACCCCTCCACTTT
.	TRBV7-6	TRBJ2-7	TRBD2	CASSSVAGGAYEQYF	TGTGCCAGCAGCTCCGTAGCGGGGGGGGCCTACGAGCAGTACTTC
.	TRBV2	TRBJ2-1	.	CASSERAYNEQFF	TGTGCCAGCAGTGAACGGGCCTACAATGAGCAGTTCTTC
.	TRBV6-5	TRBJ1-1	.	CASSYTGRNTEAFF	TGTGCCAGCAGTTATACAGGGCGTAACACTGAAGCTTTCTTT
.	TRBV11-2	TRBJ2-7	.	CASSLGTRGYEQYF	TGTGCCAGCAGCTTGGGGACTCGCGGCTACGAGCAGTACTTC
.	TRBV7-2	TRBJ2-7	TRBD1	CASSLSRQGRHEQYF	TGTGCCAGCAGCTTAAGCCGACAGGGGAGACACGAGCAGTACTTC
.	TRBV7-9	TRBJ2-7	.	CASSFTRGQYF	TGTGCCAGCAGCTTTACGCGGGGCCAGTACTTC
.	TRBV4-3	TRBJ2-2	TRBD2	CASSQWGLAGIFSGELFF	TGCGCCAGCAGCCAATGGGGACTAGCGGGGATTTTTAGTGGGGAGCTGTTTTTT
.	TRBV9	TRBJ1-2	.	CASSALGANYGYTF	TGTGCCAGCAGTGCGCTGGGAGCTAACTATGGCTACACCTTC
.	TRBV7-9	TRBJ2-3	TRBD2	CASSLAALAGGGSTDTQYF	TGTGCCAGCAGCTTAGCGGCACTAGCGGGGGGAGGAAGCACAGATACGCAGTATTTT
.	TRBV6-5	TRBJ1-2	.	CASSQTGGINYGYTF	TGTGCCAGCAGTCAGACGGGGGGGATTAACTATGGCTACACCTTC
.	TRBV5-5	TRBJ2-2	.	CASSSRDELFF	TGTGCCAGCAGCTCCCGGGATGAGCTGTTTTTT
.	TRBV6-1	TRBJ1-2	.	CASKGAWGGYTF	TGTGCCAGCAAAGGGGCTTGGGGTGGCTACACCTTC
.	TRBV4-1	TRBJ1-5	TRBD1	CASSQGQGGGQPQHF	TGCGCCAGCAGCCAAGGACAGGGGGGAGGGCAGCCCCAGCATTTT
.	TRBV6-9	TRBJ2-2	TRBD2	CASSLPDGTSGGTGELFF	TGTGCCAGCAGTCTCCCCGATGGTACTAGCGGGGGGACCGGGGAGCTGTTTTTT
once	TRBV5-6	TRBJ2-7	TRBD1	CASSPAGTGSYEQYF	TGTGCCAGCAGCCCGGCCGGGACAGGGTCCTACGAGCAGTACTTC
.	TRBV20-1	TRBJ2-1	.	CSAQTLFYQFF	TGCAGTGCCCAGACACTGTTCTATCAGTTCTTC
.	TRBV10-1	TRBJ1-6	.	CASSGQINSPLHF	TGCGCCAGCAGTGGACAGATTAATTCACCCCTCCACTTT
.	TRBV4-3	TRBJ2-7	TRBD1	CASSQDLDRGLEQYF	TGCGCCAGCAGCCAAGATCTAGACAGGGGGCTCGAGCAGTACTTC
.	TRBV25-1	TRBJ2-2	TRBD1	CAIPDRVVCSTGELFF	TGTGCCATACCGGACAGGGTGGTGTGTAGCACCGGGGAGCTGTTTTTT
.	TRBV18	TRBJ1-4	TRBD1	CASSPPAPGQFFFRTNEKLFF	TGTGCCAGCTCACCACCTGCTCCGGGACAGTTTTTTTTTCGGACTAATGAAAAACTGTTTTTT
few	TRBV5-1	TRBJ2-1	TRBD1	CASSEIRDSYNEQFF	TGCGCCAGCAGCGAAATCCGGGACAGCTACAATGAGCAGTTCTTC